This T cell receptor (beta chain) was found in a study of cytomegalovirus exposure and HLA in healthy donors. Study-level information: The platform used for the 120 validation repertoires matched that of the approximately 640 first-cohort repertoires, a later analysis reported.

Some clones are missing from TCRdb's copy, which holds only in-frame ones; the method was immunoSEQ multiplex PCR. In the table there are approximately 150,000 clones, approximately 90% of which are singletons. This CDR3 spans 16 amino acids. Trimming removed 0 bases at V and 6 bases at J, with 15 bases between. The V gene's germline CDR1 is MGHDK and CDR2 SYGVNS. Study-level results: Cytomegalovirus association was listed for about 150 TCR beta chains.

Comments on this clone: Its target is not known.

The chain recombines TRBV25-1 with TRBJ2-1; D is possibly TRBD1 (6 bases). This receptor was identified in a man younger than 30 in good health and CMV-seronegative. The sample consisted of PBMCs. Here the CDR3 reads CASSEYRTALLNEQFF. CDR3 nucleotides: TGTGCCAGCAGTGAATACAGGACAGCGTTACTCAATGAGCAGTTCTTC.